These 25 T cell receptor beta chains were sequenced from one sample in a study of metastatic and nonmetastatic thyroid tumors. TCRdb reprocessed the PCR reads using MiXCR. The sample lists tens of thousands of clones, approximately 13% occurring once. No treatment of any kind had been given to any patient before thyroid surgery. Sequenced input: blood. These receptor sequences come from a female donor with papillary thyroid cancer or a benign thyroid nodule (not recorded which). Some clones in this sample may be carry-over from other donors' samples.

This clone was seen at least ten times. The genes are TRBV6-6 and TRBJ2-5; 10 bases are a match to TRBD2. Germline values: CDR1 MNHNY, CDR2 SVGAGI (reference sequence). Trimming at V came to 2 bases and at J to 4 bases, leaving 10 bases not matched to a gene. The CDR3 runs 17 residues. Written as DNA, the CDR3 is TGTGCCAGCAGTTACAGTCTAGCGGGAGTTGTGGGAGAGACCCAGTACTTC. It is translated as CASSYSLAGVVGETQYF.

This clone was found many times. This chain connects TRBV30 to TRBJ2-1, with 11 bases aligning to TRBD2. Germline V gene lookup returns CDR1 GTSNPN and CDR2 SVGIG (reference sequence). CDR3 length: 16 residues. Trimming cost V 1 base and J 7 bases; bases outside gene matches: 9. Here the CDR3 reads CAWSDKVAGGRNEQFF. The CDR3 coding sequence is TGTGCCTGGAGTGACAAGGTAGCGGGAGGGCGAAATGAGCAGTTCTTC. The full variable domain, rest sourced from reference TRBV30 and TRBJ2-1, is SQTIHQWPATLVQPVGSPLSLECTVEGTSNPNLYWYRQAAGRGLQLLFYSVGIGQISSEVPQNLSASRPQDRQFILSSKKLLLSDSGFYLCAWSDKVAGGRNEQFFGPGTRLTVL.

There are many counts of this clone. The chain couples TRBV15 to TRBJ1-2; D uncertain. The CDR3 runs to 13 residues. Germline assignment: CDR1 LNHNV and CDR2 YYDKDF (reference sequence). The ends were cut back, 0 bases at V and 6 bases at J, with 8 bases in the middle. The DNA for the CDR3 is TGTGCCACCAGCAGAGATTCGGCGGATGGCTACACCTTC. It yields the protein CATSRDSADGYTF.

At least ten counts were recorded for this clone. The V call is TRBV5-1, the J call TRBJ1-1; 8 bases are shared with TRBD1. The CDR3 sequence is 15 residues long. Germline loops: CDR1 SGHRS, CDR2 YFSETQ. Trimming removed 2 bases from V and 5 bases from J; junction bases left unmatched: 8. CDR3 nucleotides: TGCGCCAGCAGCTTTTTCAGGGGGCGAAGGACTGAAGCTTTCTTT. Translated, it gives CASSFFRGRRTEAFF. The full variable domain, completed using reference TRBV5-1 and TRBJ1-1, is KAGVTQTPRYLIKTRGQQVTLSCSPISGHRSVSWYQQTPGQGLQFLFEYFSETQRNKGNFPGRFSGRQFSNSRSEMNVSTLELGDSALYLCASSFFRGRRTEAFFGQGTRLTVV.

The chain has TRBV24-1 and TRBJ2-5, with a possible D match to TRBD2 (5 bases). The CDR3 has 17 amino acids. V shed 6 bases and J shed 1 base, with 20 bases lying between them. The germline V gene encodes CDR1 KGHDR and CDR2 SFDVKD. CDR3 residues: CATSYTADSWVQETQYF. In nucleotides, the CDR3 is TGTGCCACCAGTTATACCGCGGACTCCTGGGTCCAAGAGACCCAGTACTTC.

This clone has a count of ten or more. The chain joins TRBV7-9 to TRBJ2-5, with D perhaps TRBD1 or TRBD2 (7 bases each). There are 15 residues in the CDR3. Trimming took 2 bases from V and 5 from J, leaving 15 bases between them. Per germline, CDR1 SEHNR and CDR2 FQNEAQ (reference sequence). CDR3 nucleotides: TGTGCCAGCAGCTTAATCTCAGGGGGAGGGGAGACCCAGTACTTC. It is translated as CASSLISGGGETQYF.

Ten or more counts support this clone. The chain recombines TRBV27 with TRBJ2-3, with TRBD2 identical over 13 bases. Germline CDR1 is MNHEY and CDR2 is SMNVEV (reference sequence). The junction had 7 bases not matched to a gene; V was cut back by 4 bases and J by 0 bases. This CDR3 has 18 residues. CDR3 loop: CASSSRTSGSFSTDTQYF. CDR3 nucleotide sequence: TGTGCCAGCAGTTCCAGGACTAGCGGGAGTTTCAGCACAGATACGCAGTATTTT.

Worth noting for this clone: This could be a read error, since a much larger clone is one nucleotide away. The CDR3, as DNA: TGTGCCAGCACCCAATTGGTGGTGGAAGAGACCCAGTACTTC. This translates into CASTQLVVEETQYF. V is TRBV2 and J is TRBJ2-5, with D hard to call. Germline CDR1 reads SNHLY; CDR2 reads FYNNEI. This CDR3 has 14 residues. Trimming left V 7 bases short and J 3 bases short, with 15 bases between.

This clone showed up many times. This may stem from a read error, because a much larger clone lies one nucleotide away. The sample carries other DNA sequences with the same CDR3. CDR3 residues: CASSRTDRAYGGYTF. DNA for the CDR3: TGTGCCAGCAGCCGCACAGACAGGGCCTACGGTGGCTACACCTTC. The chain employs TRBV6-1 and TRBJ1-2, with 7 bases lining up with TRBD1. The length of the CDR3 is 15 residues. V was pared by 6 bases and J by 7 bases, with 14 bases of the junction left unmatched. Germline V CDR1 and CDR2: MNHNS, SASEGT.

By sample fraction, this clone is medium-sized. This rearrangement joins TRBV5-1 to TRBJ1-2; 9 positions match TRBD1. The CDR3 is 13 amino acids. CDR1 is SGHRS, CDR2 YFSETQ, per germline. V was pared by 4 bases and J by 5 bases, with 3 bases of the junction left unmatched. The CDR3 region is CASSRTGAYGYTF. CDR3 nucleotides: TGCGCCAGCAGCCGGACAGGGGCATATGGCTACACCTTC. Based on the CDR3 plus reference TRBV5-1 and TRBJ1-2, the full variable domain is KAGVTQTPRYLIKTRGQQVTLSCSPISGHRSVSWYQQTPGQGLQFLFEYFSETQRNKGNFPGRFSGRQFSNSRSEMNVSTLELGDSALYLCASSRTGAYGYTFGSGTRLTVV.

This clone was seen a few times. This sequence may be a read error, since a much larger clone differs from it by one base. The rearrangement joins TRBV6-4 to TRBJ1-1; 8 positions agree with TRBD1. The germline V gene has CDR1 MRHNA and CDR2 SNTAGT. There are 15 residues in the CDR3. In DNA, the CDR3 is TGTGCCGGCAGTGACTCGGCGACAGGGGACTCTGAAGCTTTCTTT. Translation gives CAGSDSATGDSEAFF.

At least ten counts were recorded for this clone. The chain carries TRBV6-1 and TRBJ1-4; a weak D match, TRBD1 (6 bases). Germline V CDR1 and CDR2: MNHNS, SASEGT. Trimming pared 6 bases from V and 6 bases from J, leaving 17 bases between. The CDR3 extends over 15 amino acids. For the CDR3, the DNA is TGTGCCAGCAGAAGCCGGGACACCACCGATGAAAAACTGTTTTTT. Amino acids: CASRSRDTTDEKLFF.

The genes are TRBV19 and TRBJ1-1; 9 bases map to TRBD1. Germline loops: CDR1 LNHDA, CDR2 SQIVND (reference sequence). The CDR3 sequence is 16 residues long. V trimming: 6 bases; J trimming: 5 bases; junction bases outside the gene matches: 13. The CDR3 protein is CASSTPPGQGLTEAFF. DNA for the CDR3: TGTGCCAGTAGCACGCCGCCGGGACAGGGCCTGACTGAAGCTTTCTTT.

J is TRBJ2-7 and V is TRBV20-1; the D gene is possibly TRBD1 (6 bases). Per the germline V gene, CDR1 is DFQATT and CDR2 is SNEGSKA (reference sequence). V was cut by 3 bases and J by 1 base, with 10 bases left in between. The CDR3 spans 13 residues. The CDR3 DNA sequence: TGCAGTGCTAGCTATACAGGGTCCTACGAGCAGTACTTC. Its translation is CSASYTGSYEQYF.

This clone was detected many times. This sequence joins TRBV5-4 and TRBJ1-1; TRBD1 matches 7 bases. Germline V CDR1 and CDR2: SGHNT, YYREEE (reference sequence). The CDR3 spans 14 residues. V lost 7 bases and J lost 1; bases outside the gene matches: 7. This CDR3 is CASGTGTANTEAFF. The CDR3 nucleotides are TGTGCCAGCGGAACCGGGACAGCGAACACTGAAGCTTTCTTT.

The chain employs TRBV4-2 and TRBJ1-1, with D hard to call. This CDR3 region has 12 residues. Germline CDR1 LGHNA, CDR2 YNFKEQ. V lost 5 bases, J lost 8 bases, and 12 bases lay in between. CDR3 protein: CASSLFQAEAFF. For the CDR3, the DNA is TGTGCCAGCAGCTTGTTTCAGGCGGAAGCTTTCTTT.

In its sample, this clone ranks as medium-sized (0.01 to 0.1%). The chain couples TRBV6-1 to TRBJ1-6; a possible D gene is TRBD1 (5 bases). V was trimmed by 5 bases and J by 9 bases, leaving 17 bases between them. Germline CDR1 and CDR2: MNHNS and SASEGT. The CDR3 is 15 residues long. CDR3 nucleotide sequence: TGTGCCAGCAGTCCCATTGGCAGGGAAGGTTCACCCCTCCACTTT. The encoded protein is CASSPIGREGSPLHF.

V and J are TRBV20-1 and TRBJ2-7, with 8 bases aligning to TRBD1. V was pared by 6 bases and J by 4 bases, with 8 bases of the junction left unmatched. Germline CDR1 is DFQATT and CDR2 is SNEGSKA (reference sequence). The CDR3 loop spans 13 amino acids. CDR3 in amino acids: CSATGTGTYEQYF. The DNA for the CDR3 is TGCAGTGCAACCGGGACAGGCACGTACGAGCAGTACTTC.

The V and J genes are TRBV4-2 and TRBJ1-6; D is undetermined. With 2 bases removed from V and 7 bases from J, the gap between germline ends came to 15 bases. The germline CDR1 and CDR2 sequences are LGHNA and YNFKEQ. This CDR3 comprises 16 residues. CDR3 nucleotide sequence: TGTGCCAGCAGCCAACGTTGGGGTGAAGAGAATTCACCCCTCCACTTT. Translation gives CASSQRWGEENSPLHF.

This clone showed up many times. This sequence joins TRBV20-1 and TRBJ2-7; possible D gene TRBD1, 5 bases. V lost 2 bases to trimming and J lost 3 bases, with 14 bases between them. There are 14 residues in the CDR3. Germline loops: CDR1 DFQATT, CDR2 SNEGSKA (reference sequence). The CDR3 bases are TGCAGTGCTAGAACCGAGGTAGGGGTCTACGAGCAGTACTTC. Amino acids: CSARTEVGVYEQYF.

This clone is termed medium-sized. The V gene is TRBV11-2, the J gene TRBJ1-2; the match to TRBD1 covers 7 bases. The CDR3 runs to 15 residues. CDR1 and CDR2 from the germline V gene are SGHAT and FQNNGV. V was pared by 4 bases and J by 6 bases, with 11 bases of the junction left unmatched. CDR3 DNA: TGTGCCAGCAGCTCTGTGAACAGGGGAGCCCATGGCTACACCTTC. This translates into CASSSVNRGAHGYTF.

This clone was seen ten or more times. The genes are TRBV9 and TRBJ2-1; D may be TRBD1 or TRBD2 (5 bases each). The CDR3 is 13 residues long. Germline V gives CDR1 SGDLS, CDR2 YYNGEE. The V end was cut by 0 bases, the J end by 13 bases, with 14 bases between. CDR3 DNA sequence: TGTGCCAGCAGCGTAGATGAGACAGACTATCAGTTCTTC. This encodes CASSVDETDYQFF.

This clone has at least ten counts. The chain carries TRBV14 and TRBJ2-7; perhaps TRBD1 as D (6 bases). The germline CDR1 and CDR2 sequences are SGHDN and FVKESK. This CDR3 comprises 14 residues. V was shortened by 4 bases and J by 5 bases, with 15 bases between the two germline ends. The CDR3 bases are TGTGCCAGCAGCCTACGGACAGATTTTGACGAGCAGTACTTC. This translates into CASSLRTDFDEQYF.

This clone was detected ten times or more. The CDR3 here is CASSKRVADANYGYTF. CDR3 DNA: TGTGCCAGCAGTAAACGGGTAGCCGACGCTAACTATGGCTACACCTTC. The chain carries TRBV2 and TRBJ1-2; D gene unclear. This CDR3 region has 16 residues. Germline V gene data show CDR1 as SNHLY and CDR2 as FYNNEI. With 5 bases removed from V and 0 bases from J, the gap between germline ends came to 16 bases.

This clone was observed at least ten times. The gene calls are TRBV13 and TRBJ1-2; 7 bases align to TRBD1. The trim removed 0 bases at V and 1 base at J, leaving 8 bases unmatched. Germline V CDR1 and CDR2: PRHDT, FYEKMQ (reference sequence). The CDR3 consists of 17 residues. CDR3 region: CASSLGPGGPINYGYTF. The CDR3 nucleotides read TGTGCCAGCAGCTTAGGGCCAGGGGGACCGATTAACTATGGCTACACCTTC.